The 4 T cell receptor beta chains given below trace back to one sample, sequenced in a study of early T cells in non-severe SARS-CoV-2 infection (dated by TCRdb to the early 2020s). Preparation of the library involved 5' RACE. Sequenced using a NextSeq 500. In TCRdb, the public reads were trimmed at Q25 with fastp and aligned with MiXCR, with productive beta chains retained. Rows are combined by CDR3 protein, so each entry shows the most common genes and DNA. The sample table holds tens of thousands of distinct CDR3 sequences, of which roughly 15% were seen once. The ten top clones hold roughly 1.4% of the sample. The source material was whole blood. Source of these receptors: an adult who was a healthcare worker with PCR-confirmed SARS-CoV-2 infection or an uninfected control (not recorded which).

This clonotype has ten or more counts. This chain connects TRBV25-1 to TRBJ2-1, with D possibly being TRBD1 (5 bases). Germline V gene lookup returns CDR1 MGHDK and CDR2 SYGVNS. Trimming stripped 1 base from V and 8 bases from J, with 9 bases between. CDR3 length: 13 amino acids. The CDR3 region has the DNA TGTGCCAGCAGTGAATCCAGGGTCCATGAGCAGTTCTTC. Its translation: CASSESRVHEQFF.

The chain recombines TRBV6-2 or TRBV6-3 with TRBJ2-3; D unresolved. CDR3 length: 15 residues. Germline loops: CDR1 MNHEY, CDR2 SVGEGT. V dropped 8 bases and J dropped 6 bases, with 21 bases sitting between them. CDR3 loop: CASRLAGLRWDTQYF. The CDR3, as DNA: TGTGCCAGCCGATTGGCAGGTCTACGCTGGGATACGCAGTATTTT.

The chain employs TRBV6-2 or TRBV6-3 and TRBJ1-1, with 10 bases that match TRBD1. The CDR3 runs to 16 residues. Germline CDR1 and CDR2: MNHEY and SVGEGT. Trimming at V came to 7 bases and at J to 8 bases, leaving 16 bases not matched to a gene. The CDR3 here is CASKVSAGTGEREAFF. The CDR3, as DNA: TGTGCCAGCAAGGTTTCGGCCGGGACAGGGGAGCGAGAAGCTTTCTTT.

This clonotype was picked up many times. This sequence joins TRBV5-1 and TRBJ2-7; D tentatively fits TRBD1 or TRBD2 (5 bases each). Germline lookup yields CDR1 SGHRS and CDR2 YFSETQ. This CDR3 has 14 residues. V was clipped by 7 bases and J by 2 bases, with 16 bases between them. In DNA, the CDR3 is TGCGCCAGCGGCCCCGGGACCGTCACCTACGAGCAGTACTTC. Translated, it gives CASGPGTVTYEQYF.